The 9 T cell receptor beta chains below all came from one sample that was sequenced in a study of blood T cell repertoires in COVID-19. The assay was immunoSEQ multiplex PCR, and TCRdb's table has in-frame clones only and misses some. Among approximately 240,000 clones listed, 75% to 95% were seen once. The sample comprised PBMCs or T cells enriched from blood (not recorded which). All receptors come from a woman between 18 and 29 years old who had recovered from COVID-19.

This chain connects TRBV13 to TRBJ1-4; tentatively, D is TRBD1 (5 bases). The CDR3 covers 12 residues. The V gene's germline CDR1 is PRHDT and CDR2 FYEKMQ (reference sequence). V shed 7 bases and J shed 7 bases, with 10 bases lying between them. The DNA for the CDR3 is TGTGCCAGCAAACGGGGGACTGAAAAACTGTTTTTT. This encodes CASKRGTEKLFF.

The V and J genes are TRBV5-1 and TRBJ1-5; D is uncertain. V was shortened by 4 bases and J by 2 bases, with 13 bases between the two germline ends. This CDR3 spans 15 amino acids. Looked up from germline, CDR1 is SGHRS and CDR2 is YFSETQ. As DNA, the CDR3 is TGCGCCAGCAGCCGCGGTCCCGAGGGCAATCAGCCCCAGCATTTT. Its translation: CASSRGPEGNQPQHF.

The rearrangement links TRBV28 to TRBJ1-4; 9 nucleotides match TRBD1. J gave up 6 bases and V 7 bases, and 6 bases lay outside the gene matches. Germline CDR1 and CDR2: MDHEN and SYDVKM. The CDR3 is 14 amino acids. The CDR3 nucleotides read TGTGCCAGCAAGCTGGGACAGGGACATGAAAAACTGTTTTTT. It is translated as CASKLGQGHEKLFF.

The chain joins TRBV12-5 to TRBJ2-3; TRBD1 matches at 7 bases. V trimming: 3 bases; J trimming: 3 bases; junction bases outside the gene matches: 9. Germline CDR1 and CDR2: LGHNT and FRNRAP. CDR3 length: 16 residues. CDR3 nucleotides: TGTGCTAGTGGTTTTGGTCTGGCAGGGGGAACAGATACGCAGTATTTT. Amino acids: CASGFGLAGGTDTQYF.

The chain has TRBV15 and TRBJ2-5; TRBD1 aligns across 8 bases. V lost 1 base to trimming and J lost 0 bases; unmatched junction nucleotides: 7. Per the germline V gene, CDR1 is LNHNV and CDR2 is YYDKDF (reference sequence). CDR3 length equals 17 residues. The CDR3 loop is CATSRAWTGMYQETQYF. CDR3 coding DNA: TGTGCCACCAGCAGAGCCTGGACAGGGATGTACCAAGAGACCCAGTACTTC.

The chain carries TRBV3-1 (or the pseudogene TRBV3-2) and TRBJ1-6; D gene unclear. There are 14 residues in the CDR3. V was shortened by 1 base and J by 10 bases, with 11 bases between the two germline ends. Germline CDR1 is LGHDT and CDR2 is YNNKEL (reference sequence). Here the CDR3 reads CASSQVGLGSPLHF. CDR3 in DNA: TGTGCCAGCAGCCAAGTTGGACTGGGGTCACCCCTCCACTTT.

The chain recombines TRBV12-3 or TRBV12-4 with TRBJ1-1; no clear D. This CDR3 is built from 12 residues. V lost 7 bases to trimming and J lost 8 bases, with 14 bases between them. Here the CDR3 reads CASNFYPGEAFF. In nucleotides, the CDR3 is TGTGCCAGCAATTTTTATCCCGGGGAAGCTTTCTTT.

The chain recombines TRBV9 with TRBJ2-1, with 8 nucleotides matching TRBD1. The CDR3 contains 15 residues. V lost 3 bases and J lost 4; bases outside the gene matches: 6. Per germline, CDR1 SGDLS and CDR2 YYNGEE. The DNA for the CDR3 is TGTGCCAGCAGCGCGGGGACAGGAGATTACAATGAGCAGTTCTTC. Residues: CASSAGTGDYNEQFF.

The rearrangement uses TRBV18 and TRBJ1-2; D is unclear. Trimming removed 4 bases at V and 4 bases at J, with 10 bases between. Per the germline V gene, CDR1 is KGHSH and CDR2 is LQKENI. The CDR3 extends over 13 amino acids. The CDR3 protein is CASSLTEAYGYTF. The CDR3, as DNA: TGTGCCAGCTCACTGACTGAGGCCTATGGCTACACCTTC. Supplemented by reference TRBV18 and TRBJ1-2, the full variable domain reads NAGVMQNPRHLVRRRGQEARLRCSPMKGHSHVYWYRQLPEEGLKFMVYLQKENIIDESGMPKERFSAEFPKEGPSILRIQQVVRGDSAAYFCASSLTEAYGYTFGSGTRLTVV.